The clone carrying this T cell receptor beta chain occurred a few times. TCRdb reprocessed the 5' RACE reads with MiXCR, giving one entry per CDR3 protein. The sample comprises some 560,000 distinct CDR3 sequences, 9.5% to 10% of which are singletons, and approximately 3.2% rests with the top ten. The source of the sample is a study of identical twins. CDR1 is SQVTM and CDR2 is ANQGSEA in the germline V gene. V dropped 7 bases and J dropped 4; count of bases not matched to a gene: 9. This CDR3 is 14 amino acids long. This sample also appeared in a second study, on yellow fever vaccine responses in identical twins. From that paper: Reportedly, twins' vaccine T cell responses looked partly convergent and partly personalized.

The specimen sequenced was PBMCs. The receptor's source is a woman aged 18-29 years in good health. This chain joins TRBV29-1 and TRBJ2-5; TRBD2 matches 10 bases. The CDR3 loop is CSDERSGRVETQYF. In DNA form, the CDR3 reads TGCAGCGACGAGAGGAGCGGGAGGGTAGAGACCCAGTACTTC.